This T cell receptor beta chain was obtained from a study of T cell repertoires and HLA-DP antigens. On this clone itself: Its antigen is not identified.

The V end lost 5 bases, the J end lost 2 bases, and 3 bases lay between the germline ends. This CDR3 spans 11 amino acids. CDR1 SQVTM and CDR2 ANQGSEA come from the germline V gene. Repertoires were generated with immunoSEQ multiplex PCR, while TCRdb's copy carries only in-frame clones and drops some. The data hold 65,000 to 90,000 clones, with around four fifths observed a single time. This receptor was identified in a man aged 55-75 years in good health and CMV-seronegative. The gene calls are TRBV29-1 and TRBJ2-2; no reliable D call. Sequencing was performed on CD4+ T cells from PBMCs. The CDR3 DNA reads TGCAGCGTTAGAAACACCGGGGAGCTGTTTTTT. Amino acid sequence: CSVRNTGELFF.